The T cell receptor (beta chain) under discussion was sequenced for a study of T cell repertoires in ileal Crohn's disease. This table comes from immunoSEQ multiplex PCR, and its TCRdb copy is limited to in-frame clones, with some not included. The sample lists roughly 5,000 clones, roughly 84% occurring once. Of note for this clone: Its antigen is not known.

Findings of the study overall: Endoscopic recurrence occurred in every patient whose clonality exceeded 26.8%. Compared with CD4 T cells, sorted CD8 cells carried more expanded clones. Active smokers at surgery had more clonal expansions than non-smokers.

Germline assignment: CDR1 MGHRA and CDR2 YSYEKL. V was pared by 5 bases and J by 4 bases, with 7 bases of the junction left unmatched. This CDR3 is built from 15 residues. Sequencing was performed on ileal tissue. The TCR was taken from an adult with Crohn's disease. The gene calls are TRBV4-1 and TRBJ1-4, with TRBD1 identical over 7 bases. CDR3: CASSYADRNNEKLFF. The CDR3 DNA reads as TGCGCCAGCAGCTACGCGGACAGGAATAATGAAAAACTGTTTTTT.